This T cell receptor beta chain was retrieved from a study of blood T cell repertoires in COVID-19. Study background: Italy, Spain and the United States were the sources of the convalescent and acute COVID-19 samples.

Per the original methods: Amplification from reference gene primers served as the basis for estimated nucleated cell counts. The data were produced by immunoSEQ multiplex PCR, yet TCRdb's version contains in-frame clones alone and is incomplete. The DNA gave D and trimming, while V, J and clone size come from that table. Of approximately 70,000 clones detected, 75% to 85% appear once; the ten largest clones hold 5% to 6%. The J segment lost 0 bases and the V segment lost 4 bases, leaving 16 bases of the junction unmatched. The germline V gene encodes CDR1 SGHRS and CDR2 YFSETQ. The CDR3 length is 19 residues.

Source material: peripheral blood. This clonotype was obtained from a woman over 75 with active or convalescent COVID-19. The chain employs TRBV5-1 and TRBJ2-5, with 9 bases matching TRBD2. The CDR3 spells CASSRSPGGAGGNQETQYF. CDR3 nucleotide sequence: TGCGCCAGCAGCCGAAGTCCCGGCGGGGCGGGGGGGAACCAAGAGACCCAGTACTTC.